This T cell receptor (beta chain) stems from a study of blood T cell repertoires in COVID-19. CDR1 is LGHNA, CDR2 YSLEER, per germline. The CDR3 runs 17 residues. After removal of 0 bases from V and 8 bases from J, the junction contained 10 bases not matched to a gene. The data were produced by immunoSEQ multiplex PCR, yet TCRdb's version contains in-frame clones alone and is incomplete. This table has 14,000 or so clones, 80% to 90% appearing once. This TCR derives from a man in his forties or fifties with active COVID-19. Sequenced sample: peripheral blood. The V gene is TRBV4-3, the J gene TRBJ2-1; 10 bases line up with TRBD1. The CDR3 sequence is CASSQEGGGQGRHEQFF. CDR3 sequence (DNA): TGCGCCAGCAGCCAAGAAGGGGGGGGACAGGGGCGACATGAGCAGTTCTTC.